Listed below are T cell receptor beta chains from one sample, sequenced in a study of shared clonotypes between healthy human individuals. The method was immunoSEQ multiplex PCR; TCRdb's version includes in-frame clones alone and lacks a portion of them. The sample carries roughly 1,800,000 clones, about 95% recorded once. The sequenced sample was naive CD8+ T cells sorted from blood. The receptors derive from a man aged 18 to 30 in good health. The CDR3 runs from the conserved cysteine through the conserved F or W. D genes are given only for firm matches.

V	D	J	DNA	CDR3
TRBV5-6	TRBD1	TRBJ2-7	TGTGCCAGCAGCCCCTACTCGGGACAGTCCTACGAGCAGTACTTC	CASSPYSGQSYEQYF
TRBV27	NA	TRBJ2-7	TGTGCCAGCAGTTTACAGGGGGGAAGCTACGAGCAGTACTTC	CASSLQGGSYEQYF
TRBV19	TRBD1	TRBJ1-1	TGTGCCAGTAAGGCGGGACAGGGATTCGGCACTGAAGCTTTCTTT	CASKAGQGFGTEAFF
TRBV6-6	NA	TRBJ2-1	TGTGCCAGCTCCCATGAGCAGTTCTTC	CASSHEQFF
TRBV30	NA	TRBJ1-2	TGTGCCTGGGGCGGGATTGGGGATGGCTACACCTTC	CAWGGIGDGYTF
TRBV4-1	NA	TRBJ1-2	TGCGCCAGCAGCCAAGATACGGCTTATGGCTACACCTTC	CASSQDTAYGYTF
TRBV19	TRBD1	TRBJ2-2	TGTGCCAGTAGGACAGGGGGCTTGGACACCGGGGAGCTGTTTTTT	CASRTGGLDTGELFF
TRBV4-1	NA	TRBJ1-1	TGCGCCAGCAGCCAAGATCCAGGGAGGAGCACTGAAGCTTTCTTT	CASSQDPGRSTEAFF
TRBV10-3	NA	TRBJ1-5	TGTGCCACCTCGGGCCAGCCAGTTGGGAGCAATCAGCCCCAGCATTTT	CATSGQPVGSNQPQHF
TRBV4-3	TRBD2	TRBJ2-1	TGCGCCAGCAGCCAAGATATACTAGCGGTTTACAATGAGCAGTTCTTC	CASSQDILAVYNEQFF
TRBV27	NA	TRBJ1-5	TGTGCCAGCAGTTTGTTAGTTATGGGGATTGTACAGCCCCAGCATTTT	CASSLLVMGIVQPQHF
TRBV7-9	NA	TRBJ1-1	TGTGCCAGCAGCTTAGTACAGATCGACGCTTTCTTT	CASSLVQIDAFF
TRBV21-1	NA	TRBJ2-7	TGTGCCAGCAGGAGAATACCCCCCGGGACGGCTTTTTTCTACGAGCAGTACTTC	CASRRIPPGTAFFYEQYF
TRBV27	NA	TRBJ2-7	TGTGCCAGCAGTTACACAGGAGCCTACGAGCAGTACTTC	CASSYTGAYEQYF
TRBV7-9	NA	TRBJ2-5	TGTGCCAGCAGCTACAACCAAGAGACCCAGTACTTC	CASSYNQETQYF
TRBV7-9	NA	TRBJ2-2	TGTGCCAGCAGCTTAGCAGACGCAGGGACGGACACCGGGGAGCTGTTTTTT	CASSLADAGTDTGELFF
TRBV19	NA	TRBJ1-4	TGTGCCAGTAGTATTTTAGGGGTTGGAGAAAAACTGTTTTTT	CASSILGVGEKLFF
TRBV2	NA	TRBJ1-6	TGTGCCAGCAGTAAATCCAGAGTTCCCTATAATTCACCCCTCCACTTT	CASSKSRVPYNSPLHF
TRBV6-1	TRBD1	TRBJ2-7	TGTGCCGGGAGTCCGGGACAGGGGGCGGGGGAGCAGTACTTC	CAGSPGQGAGEQYF
TRBV6-1	NA	TRBJ1-6	TGTGCCAGCAGTGAAGTACTGAATTCACCCCTCCACTTT	CASSEVLNSPLHF
TRBV9	NA	TRBJ2-1	TGTGCCAGCAGCGTAGGATTGGAGCAGTTCTTC	CASSVGLEQFF
TRBV5-6	NA	TRBJ2-7	TGTGCCAGCAGCCAATTAGGGGACTCCTACGAGCAGTACTTC	CASSQLGDSYEQYF
TRBV6-1	NA	TRBJ1-1	NA	CASILGWGNTEAFF
TRBV6-1	NA	TRBJ2-5	TGTGCCAGCCGGGGACGGACTAAGGAGACCCAGTACTTC	CASRGRTKETQYF
TRBV7-9	TRBD2	TRBJ2-1	TGTGCCAGCAGCCCTGTCGGGGCTAGCGGGCGTGAGCAGTTCTTC	CASSPVGASGREQFF
TRBV5-1	NA	TRBJ2-6	TGCGCCAGCAGCCCAAGCTCTGGGGCCAACGTCCTGACTTTC	CASSPSSGANVLTF
TRBV27	TRBD1	TRBJ1-4	TGTGCCAGCAGTTCCGGGACAGGCCTCAATGAAAAACTGTTTTTT	CASSSGTGLNEKLFF
TRBV4-1	NA	TRBJ2-7	TGCGCCAGCAGCCAAGAGGGCGGGGGCCTCTCCTACGAGCAGTACTTC	CASSQEGGGLSYEQYF
TRBV19	NA	TRBJ2-7	TGTGCCAGTAGTATAGCCCCAGGCGGCTACGAGCAGTACTTC	CASSIAPGGYEQYF
TRBV7-9	NA	TRBJ1-6	TGTGCCAGCAGCCTGGGGTCTTCACCCCTCCACTTT	CASSLGSSPLHF
TRBV13	NA	TRBJ2-7	TGTGCCAGCAGCTTAGGCCTGCAGGGGCAGTACTTC	CASSLGLQGQYF